The 2 T cell receptor beta chains below were found in one sample sequenced in a study of cytomegalovirus exposure and HLA in healthy donors. The PCR had 60 Vbeta and 13 Jbeta primers. Method: immunoSEQ multiplex PCR; TCRdb's copy keeps in-frame clones and lacks some. The table has just over 150,000 clones, around 84% seen once; the top ten hold roughly 2.3%. Sequencing input: PBMCs. The source is a woman in her late teens or twenties in good health and CMV-seronegative.

The count of this clone is one. The chain couples TRBV6-5 to TRBJ1-6; D unclear. V lost 1 base, J lost 7 bases, and 14 bases lay in between. Looked up from germline, CDR1 is MNHEY and CDR2 is SVGAGI. CDR3 length equals 16 residues. The CDR3 is CASSYWGGLGNSPLHF. CDR3 coding DNA: TGTGCCAGCAGTTACTGGGGAGGGCTAGGGAATTCACCCCTCCACTTT.

The rearrangement uses TRBV5-6 and TRBJ2-4, with a weak D call TRBD2 (7 bases). Trimming left V 3 bases short and J 1 base short, with 14 bases between. CDR3 length: 16 residues. The germline V gene has CDR1 SGHDT and CDR2 YYEEEE. CDR3 nucleotide sequence: TGTGCCAGCAGCTGGCTAGGGGGAGGGGCCAAAAACATTCAGTACTTC. It encodes CASSWLGGGAKNIQYF.